The rows below give T cell receptor beta chains drawn from one sample of a study of T cells in tuberculosis. Sequencing used immunoSEQ multiplex PCR; TCRdb keeps in-frame clones, though not all of them. The table includes over 25,000 clones, 95% to 96% detected once. Sequenced sample: PBMCs. All receptors derive from a donor under 30 with latent tuberculosis or without tuberculosis infection. Each CDR3 is given with its conserved first and last residue. A D gene is named only where the DNA matches it firmly. A row's size may be missing; if present it is once, few, many or a size class.

cdr3_nt,cdr3_aa,j_call,d_call,clone_size,v_call
TGTGCCAGCAGCATGAGACCGGGACAGGGAATCACAGATACGCAGTATTTT,CASSMRPGQGITDTQYF,TRBJ2-3,TRBD1,.,TRBV9
TGTGCCAGCAGCAAGGGACAGGGGTGGGGGATATCAGGCTATGGCTACACCTTC,CASSKGQGWGISGYGYTF,TRBJ1-2,.,.,TRBV21-1
TGTGCCAGCAGTCGGCAGGACACTGAAGCTTTCTTT,CASSRQDTEAFF,TRBJ1-1,.,.,TRBV25-1
TGTGCCAGCAGTTTCAACTCCTATAATTCACCCCTCCACTTT,CASSFNSYNSPLHF,TRBJ1-6,.,.,TRBV27
TGTGCCAGCAGCCTCCCCCCCAGGTTTAACGAGCAGTACTTC,CASSLPPRFNEQYF,TRBJ2-7,.,.,TRBV7-9
TGCACCAGCAGCCAGACGGGACAGGGACACACTGAAGCTTTCTTT,CTSSQTGQGHTEAFF,TRBJ1-1,.,.,TRBV1
TGTGCCAGCAGCGTAGGGACTAGCGGGGGAGATACGCAGTATTTT,CASSVGTSGGDTQYF,TRBJ2-3,TRBD2,few,TRBV7-9
TGTGCCAGCAGCCATAGGAGGGATGGGGGTTACGAGCAGTACTTC,CASSHRRDGGYEQYF,TRBJ2-7,.,.,TRBV14
TGTGCCAGTAGTATATCAGATACTAGCAATCAGCCCCAGCATTTT,CASSISDTSNQPQHF,TRBJ1-5,.,.,TRBV19
TGTGCCAGCAGAACAGTAAGCACAGATACGCAGTATTTT,CASRTVSTDTQYF,TRBJ2-3,.,once,TRBV6-5
TGTGCCAGCATCGAGAGGGACAGGGATAATTCACCCCTCCACTTT,CASIERDRDNSPLHF,TRBJ1-6,TRBD1,.,TRBV6-5
TGTGCCAGCAGTGACAGCTCCTATAATTCACCCCTCCACTTT,CASSDSSYNSPLHF,TRBJ1-6,.,.,TRBV6-1
TGTGCCAGCAGCTTAGCGGGACAGGGTACTGAAAAACTGTTTTTT,CASSLAGQGTEKLFF,TRBJ1-4,TRBD1,.,TRBV7-9
TGCGCCAGCAGTCAATCAGACTGCTTGTGGGCCTTCGACAGCCGGGCCTACGAGCAGTACTTC,CASSQSDCLWAFDSRAYEQYF,TRBJ2-7,.,once,TRBV23-1
TGTGCCAGCTCACCACCGAACCAGCGGCCCCCGGGGACAGATACGCAGTATTTT,CASSPPNQRPPGTDTQYF,TRBJ2-3,.,.,TRBV18
TGTGCCAGCAGCCCCGCGCCAAGCTCCTACAATGAGCAGTTCTTC,CASSPAPSSYNEQFF,TRBJ2-1,.,.,TRBV5-4
TGTGCCAGTAGTATAGATCAGGACACCGGGGAGCTGTTTTTT,CASSIDQDTGELFF,TRBJ2-2,.,.,TRBV19
TGTGCCAGCAGCGACGGACAGACCACAGATACGCAGTATTTT,CASSDGQTTDTQYF,TRBJ2-3,.,.,TRBV9
TGTGCCAGCAGCTTGGCAGGGCCGAACACTGAAGCTTTCTTT,CASSLAGPNTEAFF,TRBJ1-1,.,.,TRBV5-5
TGTGCCAGCAGCTTGGCGGGTCCCGCAACTAATGAAAAACTGTTTTTT,CASSLAGPATNEKLFF,TRBJ1-4,.,.,TRBV5-6
TGCGCCAGCAGTGACTCGGCTAGCTCCTACAATGAGCAGTTCTTC,CASSDSASSYNEQFF,TRBJ2-1,.,.,TRBV10-1
TGTGCCAGCTCACCGTTTGAGACAAGGGCTTTCTTT,CASSPFETRAFF,TRBJ1-1,.,.,TRBV18
TGTGCCAGCAGCTTAGGCAGACTAGCGGATCCCTACAATGAGCAGTTCTTC,CASSLGRLADPYNEQFF,TRBJ2-1,TRBD2,.,TRBV7-9
TGTGCCAGCTCATTTACAGGGGGCAGAGGCACCGGGGAGCTGTTTTTT,CASSFTGGRGTGELFF,TRBJ2-2,TRBD1,.,TRBV18
TGTGCCAGCAGTGAAGCGCAGTTACTAGCGGGAGGACCGAACACCGGGGAGCTGTTTTTT,CASSEAQLLAGGPNTGELFF,TRBJ2-2,TRBD2,.,TRBV6-1
TGTGCCAGCAGCTTAGTTCCCAGAAACACCGGGGAGCTGTTTTTT,CASSLVPRNTGELFF,TRBJ2-2,.,.,TRBV11-2
TGTGCCAGCAGTCCCCCGGAGGGGGGGACCCCCTACGAGCAGTACTTC,CASSPPEGGTPYEQYF,TRBJ2-7,.,.,TRBV27